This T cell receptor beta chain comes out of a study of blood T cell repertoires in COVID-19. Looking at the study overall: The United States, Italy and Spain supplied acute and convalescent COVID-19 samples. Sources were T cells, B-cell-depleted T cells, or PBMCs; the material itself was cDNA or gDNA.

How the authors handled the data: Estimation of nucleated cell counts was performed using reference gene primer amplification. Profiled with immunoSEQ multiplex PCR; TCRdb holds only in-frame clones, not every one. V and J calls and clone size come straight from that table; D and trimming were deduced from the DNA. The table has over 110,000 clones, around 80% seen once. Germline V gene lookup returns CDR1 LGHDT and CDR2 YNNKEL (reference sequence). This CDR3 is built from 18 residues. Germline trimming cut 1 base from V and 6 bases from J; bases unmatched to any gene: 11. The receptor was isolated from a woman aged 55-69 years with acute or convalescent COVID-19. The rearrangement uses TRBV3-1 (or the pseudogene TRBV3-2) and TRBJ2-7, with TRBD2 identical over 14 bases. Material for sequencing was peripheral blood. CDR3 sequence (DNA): TGTGCCAGCAGCCAAGTAAGGTTGGGACTAGCGGGAGCGGGCGAGCAGTACTTC. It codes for CASSQVRLGLAGAGEQYF.